The text below deals with one T cell receptor beta chain. Its antigen is as yet unknown. This record comes from a study of vaccination effects on CD4 cells after COVID-19. Study-wide results and caveats: There was marked clonal contraction among infection- and vaccine-induced clones late after vaccination. Convalescent patients numbered few in the study; early post-infection timepoints were missing entirely.

The CDR3 has 17 residues. After removal of 2 bases from V and 0 bases from J, the junction contained 10 bases not matched to a gene. In germline, CDR1 is SGHRS, CDR2 YFSETQ. Assay used: immunoSEQ multiplex PCR; TCRdb lists only in-frame clones, some missing. Of approximately 37,000 clones in the sample, approximately 72% were seen once. Cells that had been cultured for roughly ten days were the source of isolated CD4+ T cells. Each vaccine recipient was nucleocapsid antibody negative and had no prior SARS-CoV-2 infection. A half-medium replacement with IL-2 medium was carried out on days 3 and 7. The sample consisted of CD4+ T cells from PBMCs cultured without peptide, taken before COVID-19 vaccination. This TCR came from a human donor who received a COVID-19 vaccine. This chain joins TRBV5-1 and TRBJ2-7; 8 bases are shared with TRBD1. The CDR3 spells CASSFGPQGADSYEQYF. The CDR3 DNA sequence: TGCGCCAGCAGCTTCGGTCCCCAGGGGGCTGACTCCTACGAGCAGTACTTC.